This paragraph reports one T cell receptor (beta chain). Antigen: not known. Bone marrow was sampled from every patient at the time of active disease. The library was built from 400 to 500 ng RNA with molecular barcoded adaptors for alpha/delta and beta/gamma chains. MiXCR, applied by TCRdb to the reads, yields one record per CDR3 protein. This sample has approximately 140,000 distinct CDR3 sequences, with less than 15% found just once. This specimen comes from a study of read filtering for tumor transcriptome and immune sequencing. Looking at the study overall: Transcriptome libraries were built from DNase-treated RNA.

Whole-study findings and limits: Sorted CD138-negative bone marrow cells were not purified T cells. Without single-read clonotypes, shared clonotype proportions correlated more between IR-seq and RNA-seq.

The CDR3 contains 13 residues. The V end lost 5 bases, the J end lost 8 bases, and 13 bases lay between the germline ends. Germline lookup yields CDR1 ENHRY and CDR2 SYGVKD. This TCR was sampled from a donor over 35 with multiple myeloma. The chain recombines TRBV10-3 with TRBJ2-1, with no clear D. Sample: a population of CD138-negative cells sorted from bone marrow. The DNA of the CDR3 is TGTGCCATCAGTTACCGACCATTCGATGAGCAGTTCTTC. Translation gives CAISYRPFDEQFF.